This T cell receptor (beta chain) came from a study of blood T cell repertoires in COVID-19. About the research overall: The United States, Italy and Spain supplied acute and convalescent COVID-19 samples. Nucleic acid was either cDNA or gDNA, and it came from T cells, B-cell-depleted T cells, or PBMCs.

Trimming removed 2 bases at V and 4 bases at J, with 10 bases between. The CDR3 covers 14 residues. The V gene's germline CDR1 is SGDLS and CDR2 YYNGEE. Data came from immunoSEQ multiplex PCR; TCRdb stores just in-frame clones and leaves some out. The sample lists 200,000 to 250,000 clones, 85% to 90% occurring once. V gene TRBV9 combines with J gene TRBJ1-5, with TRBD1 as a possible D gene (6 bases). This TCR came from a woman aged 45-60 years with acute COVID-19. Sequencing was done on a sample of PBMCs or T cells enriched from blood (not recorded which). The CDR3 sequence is CASSVGGANQPQHF. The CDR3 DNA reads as TGTGCCAGCAGCGTCGGGGGGGCGAATCAGCCCCAGCATTTT. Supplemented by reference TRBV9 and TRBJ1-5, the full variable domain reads DSGVTQTPKHLITATGQRVTLRCSPRSGDLSVYWYQQSLDQGLQFLIQYYNGEERAKGNILERFSAQQFPDLHSELNLSSLELGDSALYFCASSVGGANQPQHFGDGTRLSIL.